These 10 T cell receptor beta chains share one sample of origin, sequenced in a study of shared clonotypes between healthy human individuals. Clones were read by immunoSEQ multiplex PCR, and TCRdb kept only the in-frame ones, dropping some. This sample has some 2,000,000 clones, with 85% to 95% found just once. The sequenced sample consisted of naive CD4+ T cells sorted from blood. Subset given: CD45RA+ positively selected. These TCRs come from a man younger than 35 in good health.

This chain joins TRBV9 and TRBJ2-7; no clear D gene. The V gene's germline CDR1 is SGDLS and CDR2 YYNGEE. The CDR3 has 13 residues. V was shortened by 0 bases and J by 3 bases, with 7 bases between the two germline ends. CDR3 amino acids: CASSVANGYEQYF. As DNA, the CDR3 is TGTGCCAGCAGCGTAGCTAATGGCTACGAGCAGTACTTC.

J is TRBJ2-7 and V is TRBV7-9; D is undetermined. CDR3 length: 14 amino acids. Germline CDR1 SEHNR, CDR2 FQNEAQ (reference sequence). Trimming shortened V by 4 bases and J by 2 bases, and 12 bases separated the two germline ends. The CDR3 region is CASSYPDGPYEQYF. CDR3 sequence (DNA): TGTGCCAGCAGCTACCCCGACGGACCCTACGAGCAGTACTTC. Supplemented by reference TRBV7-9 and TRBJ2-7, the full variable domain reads DTGVSQNPRHKITKRGQNVTFRCDPISEHNRLYWYRQTLGQGPEFLTYFQNEAQLEKSRLLSDRFSAERPKGSFSTLEIQRTEQGDSAMYLCASSYPDGPYEQYFGPGTRLTVT.

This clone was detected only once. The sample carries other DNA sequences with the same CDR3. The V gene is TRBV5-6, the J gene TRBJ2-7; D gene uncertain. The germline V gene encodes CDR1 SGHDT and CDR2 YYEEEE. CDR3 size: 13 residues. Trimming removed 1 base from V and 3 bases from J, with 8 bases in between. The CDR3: CASSLRGSYEQYF. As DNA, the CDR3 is TGTGCCAGCAGCTTGCGTGGCAGCTACGAGCAGTACTTC.

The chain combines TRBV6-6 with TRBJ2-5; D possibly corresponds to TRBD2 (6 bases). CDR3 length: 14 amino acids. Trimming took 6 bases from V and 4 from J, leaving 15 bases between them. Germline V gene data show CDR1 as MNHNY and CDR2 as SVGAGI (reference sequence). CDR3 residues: CASSSQGSGETQYF. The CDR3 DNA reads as TGTGCCAGCAGCTCCCAGGGTAGCGGAGAGACCCAGTACTTC.

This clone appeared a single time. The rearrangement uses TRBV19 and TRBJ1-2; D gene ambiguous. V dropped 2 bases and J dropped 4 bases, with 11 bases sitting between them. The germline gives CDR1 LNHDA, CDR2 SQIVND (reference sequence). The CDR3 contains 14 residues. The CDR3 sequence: CASSISQSLYGYTF. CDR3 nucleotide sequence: TGTGCCAGTAGTATAAGCCAGTCCCTCTATGGCTACACCTTC.

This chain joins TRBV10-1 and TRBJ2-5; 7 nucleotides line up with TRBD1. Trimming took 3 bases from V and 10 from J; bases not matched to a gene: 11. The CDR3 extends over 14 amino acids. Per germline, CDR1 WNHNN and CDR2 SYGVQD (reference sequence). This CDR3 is CASSENRDSHSQYF. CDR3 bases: TGCGCCAGCAGTGAAAACCGGGACAGTCATAGCCAGTACTTC.

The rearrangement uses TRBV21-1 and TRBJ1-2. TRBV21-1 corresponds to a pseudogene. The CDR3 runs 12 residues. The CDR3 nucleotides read TGTGCCAGCAGCAATAGGGGAGCGGGCTACACCTTC. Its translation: CASSNRGAGYTF.

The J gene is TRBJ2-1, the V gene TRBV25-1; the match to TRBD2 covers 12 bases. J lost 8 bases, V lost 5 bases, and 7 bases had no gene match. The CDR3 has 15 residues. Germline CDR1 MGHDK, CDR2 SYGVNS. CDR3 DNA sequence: TGTGCCAGCAGTAAGACTAGCGGGAGAGGAGATGAGCAGTTCTTC. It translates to CASSKTSGRGDEQFF.

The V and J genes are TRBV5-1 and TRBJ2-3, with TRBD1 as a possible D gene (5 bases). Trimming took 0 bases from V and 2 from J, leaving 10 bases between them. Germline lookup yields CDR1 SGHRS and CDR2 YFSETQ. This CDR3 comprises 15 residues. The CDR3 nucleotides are TGCGCCAGCAGCTTGGAAGACAGACCCACAGATACGCAGTATTTT. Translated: CASSLEDRPTDTQYF.

The CDR3 spells CASSQAGTVYNSPLHF. For the CDR3, the DNA is TGCGCCAGCAGCCAGGCCGGGACGGTTTATAATTCACCCCTCCACTTT. V and J are TRBV4-3 and TRBJ1-6, with a tentative D call TRBD1 (5 bases). Trimming removed 3 bases from V and 4 bases from J, with 13 bases in between. This CDR3 spans 16 amino acids. Germline V gene lookup returns CDR1 LGHNA and CDR2 YSLEER.